This T cell receptor (beta chain) was sequenced for a study of blood T cell repertoires in COVID-19 (dated by TCRdb to between 2020 and 2021). Regarding the research as a whole: Samples from collaborators originated in the United States, Italy and Spain and spanned both the acute and convalescent phases of COVID-19. The material from the prospective study consisted of cDNA or gDNA derived from T cells, B-cell-depleted T cells, or PBMCs. The dataset comprised deeply sampled blood TCRbeta repertoires from subjects exposed to, actively infected with, or recovered from COVID-19. The repertoires were released in a freely available public database intended as a resource for research on the immune response to SARS-CoV-2. The samples were drawn from the first 160 participants of the ongoing ImmuneRACE study and from 1,254 subjects provided by 6 global collaborators. Nearly every sample came with metadata listing a de-identified subject ID, COVID-19 status, age in years and sex. Where HLA class I and class II types were available, the types were taken from metadata supplied by the sample provider, not from assay-based typing.

One collaborating source in Seattle enrolled patients while the patients were actively infected and followed the patients over time throughout the course of disease. The collaborating institutions used their own protocols to collect whole blood in K2EDTA tubes. For TCRbeta analysis, collaborator samples were shipped as frozen whole blood, as isolated PBMCs, or as DNA extracted from either sample type. For this clone: This clone's antigen is unknown. Base qualities are not provided; no much larger clone lies one nucleotide away.

The immunoSEQ Assay, a bias-controlled multiplex PCR, was used to amplify TCRbeta CDR3 regions from genomic DNA. On the authors' methods: The number of nucleated cells in each sample was estimated by amplification of reference gene primers within the assay. To quantify the absolute abundance of each unique TCRbeta CDR3 rearrangement, sequence reads were collapsed and filtered. For each sample, productive Simpson clonality was calculated as the square root of Simpson's diversity index across productive rearrangements. The source is immuneACCESS, and TCRdb retained only in-frame sequences with V and J called. Part of the clones is not carried over; for the studies checked, unresolved V genes explain less than half of this, and the remainder is unexplained. V and J calls and clone size follow that table, whereas D and trimming were derived from the DNA. This sample has about 370,000 clones in its table, and about 90% of those were observed once. The biggest ten clones account for about 10% of the sample.

V trim: 3 bases; J trim: 5 bases; unmatched bases: 3. CDR1 and CDR2, per the germline V gene (reference sequence), are GTSNPN and SVGIG. Taken from cysteine to phenylalanine, the CDR3 has 14 residues. CDR3 DNA is the only sequence kept; it has 42 bases, read in frame from the first base. On the study overall, not on this receptor specifically: The amount of clinical and demographic metadata varied by source and participant and was provided uncurated.

This clonotype was sampled from a woman in her 30s with COVID-19, enrolled during active disease. This chain joins TRBV30 to TRBJ2-1, with TRBD2 matching 11 junction bases. Sequencing was carried out using peripheral blood. The DNA sequence is given as TGTGCCTGGAGGGGACTAGCGGACCACAATGAGCAGTTCTTC. Its protein is CAWRGLADHNEQFF.